This T cell receptor (beta chain) was captured by sequencing in a study of blood T cell repertoires in COVID-19. Authors' data handling: Estimates of nucleated cell counts were drawn from the amplification of reference gene primers. Generated by immunoSEQ multiplex PCR, the TCRdb table keeps only in-frame clones and is missing some. Clone size and V and J calls were adopted from that table, with D and trimming inferred from the DNA. The sample has around 250,000 clones, 65% to 90% seen once; the top ten hold 4.5% to 6%. The germline V gene has CDR1 LGHDT and CDR2 YNNKEL (reference sequence). This CDR3 has 14 amino acids. Trimming took 4 bases from V and 6 from J; bases not matched to a gene: 4.

The clonotype was recovered from a man aged 50 to 60 with active or convalescent COVID-19. Sequenced: peripheral blood. The chain carries TRBV3-1 (or the pseudogene TRBV3-2) and TRBJ1-5; 9 bases map to TRBD1. Here the CDR3 reads CASSPTGGFQPQHF. CDR3 bases: TGTGCCAGCAGCCCTACAGGGGGCTTTCAGCCCCAGCATTTT.